A single T cell receptor beta chain is shown here with its context. There are 15 residues in the CDR3. Germline V gene sequence: CDR1 LNHDA, CDR2 SQIVND (reference sequence). V lost 6 bases to trimming and J lost 8 bases; unmatched junction nucleotides: 13. This sample was included in a study of cytomegalovirus exposure and HLA in healthy donors. Both 60 Vbeta primers and 13 Jbeta primers went into the PCR. TCRdb keeps only in-frame clones here, not all; method: immunoSEQ multiplex PCR. The repertoire holds about 150,000 clones, with about 74% as singletons. The rearrangement links TRBV19 to TRBJ2-1; TRBD1 aligns across 7 bases. Sequencing was carried out using PBMCs. The sequence was collected from a man aged 40-49 years in good health and CMV-seropositive. The CDR3 sequence is CASSLRDSLCHEQFF. CDR3 coding DNA: TGTGCCAGTAGCCTTCGGGACAGCCTTTGCCATGAGCAGTTCTTC.